This record concerns one TCR beta chain sequence. What antigen it recognizes has not been identified. No per-base quality is available; no much larger clone lies one base away. Whole blood was collected in K2EDTA tubes by collaborating institutions according to the institutions' own protocols. For TCRbeta analysis, collaborators shipped samples as frozen whole blood, isolated PBMCs, or DNA extracted from either of those sample types. The germline V end is reduced by 4 bases and the J end by 0 bases; junction bases left unmatched: 3. From cysteine to phenylalanine, the CDR3 is 15 amino acids long. The read is trimmed to its CDR3 DNA, 45 bases read in frame from base 1. The germline V gene gives CDR1 as SGHRS and CDR2 as YFSETQ. The immunoSEQ Assay, a bias-controlled multiplex PCR, was used to amplify TCRbeta CDR3 regions from genomic DNA. As for how the authors treated the data: Within the assay, amplification of reference gene primers was used to estimate how many nucleated cells each sample contained. To quantify the absolute abundance of each unique TCRbeta CDR3 rearrangement, sequence reads were collapsed and filtered. For each sample, productive Simpson clonality was calculated as the square root of Simpson's diversity index across productive rearrangements. The source is immuneACCESS, and TCRdb retained only in-frame sequences with V and J called. Part of the clones is not carried over; for the studies checked, unresolved V genes explain less than half of this, and the remainder is unexplained. The V and J calls and the clone size are those of that table, but D and trimming were determined from the DNA. A total of 75,000 to 90,000 clones appear in this sample, 86% of them only once. The ten largest clones take up 8% of the sample.

This specimen comes from a study of blood T cell repertoires in COVID-19 (dated by TCRdb to about 2020). General notes on the study: Collaborator samples came from the United States, Italy and Spain and covered acute and convalescent phases of COVID-19. The material from the prospective study consisted of cDNA or gDNA derived from T cells, B-cell-depleted T cells, or PBMCs. Subjects who had been exposed to COVID-19, were actively infected with it, or had recovered from it provided the deeply sampled blood TCRbeta repertoires that made up the dataset. A freely available public database, intended as a resource for researchers studying the immune response to SARS-CoV-2, is where the repertoires were released. The samples were drawn from two sources: the first 160 participants of the ongoing ImmuneRACE study, and 1,254 subjects contributed by 6 global collaborators. The sample metadata nearly always contained a de-identified subject ID, COVID-19 status, age in years and sex. Where available, HLA class I and class II types were obtained from metadata supplied by the sample provider rather than from assay-based typing. Summary of the overall study and its limitations: How much clinical and demographic metadata was included differed by source and by participant, and the metadata was provided uncurated.

The sample comprised peripheral blood. This receptor was taken from a man aged 50 to 60 with active COVID-19. The chain couples TRBV5-1 to TRBJ1-5; 8 bases in between match TRBD1. The DNA sequence is TGCGCCAGCAGCACAACAGGGGGTAGCAATCAGCCCCAGCATTTT. Its product reads: CASSTTGGSNQPQHF.